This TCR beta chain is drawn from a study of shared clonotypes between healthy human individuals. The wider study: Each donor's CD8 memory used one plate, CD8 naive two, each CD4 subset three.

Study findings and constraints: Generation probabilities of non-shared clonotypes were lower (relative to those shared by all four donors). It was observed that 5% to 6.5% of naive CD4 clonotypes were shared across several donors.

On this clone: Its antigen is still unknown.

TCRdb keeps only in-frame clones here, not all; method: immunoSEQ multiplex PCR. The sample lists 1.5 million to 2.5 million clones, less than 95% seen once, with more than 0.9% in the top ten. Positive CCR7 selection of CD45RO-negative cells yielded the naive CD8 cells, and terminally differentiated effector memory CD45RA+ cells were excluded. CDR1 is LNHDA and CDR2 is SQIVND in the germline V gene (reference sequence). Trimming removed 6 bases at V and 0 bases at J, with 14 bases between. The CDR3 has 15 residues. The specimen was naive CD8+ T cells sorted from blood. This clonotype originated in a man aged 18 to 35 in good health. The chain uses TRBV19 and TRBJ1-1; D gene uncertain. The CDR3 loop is CASSTNSQMNTEAFF. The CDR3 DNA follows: TGTGCCAGTAGCACAAACTCCCAAATGAACACTGAAGCTTTCTTT.